The rows below give T cell receptor beta chains drawn from one sample of a study of blood T cells in healthy people across ages. Using its own MiXCR run on the 5' RACE reads, TCRdb lists one record per CDR3 protein. This table holds about 1 million distinct CDR3 sequences, under 55% found once. The sample comprised blood. Receptors were obtained from a woman in her sixties or seventies in good health. Both conserved end residues are part of each CDR3. A D gene is named only where the DNA matches it firmly. Size values are once, few and many counts, or a class for expanded clones, and some rows have none.

V	J	D	length	size	CDR3	DNA
TRBV7-8	TRBJ2-7	TRBD1	16	.	CASSQYTGGSYNEQYF	TGTGCCAGCAGCCAATACACAGGGGGCTCCTACAATGAGCAGTACTTC
TRBV27	TRBJ2-7	TRBD2	15	.	CASSPRTSGIYEQYF	TGTGCCAGCAGTCCGAGGACTAGCGGTATCTACGAGCAGTACTTC
TRBV5-1	TRBJ2-5	TRBD1	18	.	CASSLEPAGRTGNNEQYF	TGCGCCAGCAGCTTGGAACCGGCCGGTAGGACAGGGAACAATGAGCAGTACTTC
TRBV15	TRBJ2-6	TRBD1	17	.	CATSDFDRGSGANVLTF	TGTGCCACCAGCGACTTCGACAGGGGTTCCGGGGCCAACGTCCTGACTTTC
TRBV4-2	TRBJ1-6	.	15	.	CASSQEALNNSPLHF	TGTGCCAGCAGCCAAGAAGCCTTGAATAATTCACCCCTCCACTTT
TRBV28	TRBJ2-2	.	15	.	CASSFGGADTGELFF	TGTGCCAGCAGTTTCGGAGGGGCCGACACCGGGGAGCTGTTTTTT
TRBV12-3/TRBV12-4	TRBJ2-1	.	13	many	CASSFGLGNEQFF	TGTGCCAGCAGTTTTGGGCTTGGCAATGAGCAGTTCTTC
TRBV20-1	TRBJ2-7	.	14	.	CSAKSGLSSYEQYF	TGCAGTGCAAAGAGCGGGCTAAGCTCCTACGAGCAGTACTTC
TRBV7-9	TRBJ2-7	TRBD2	15	.	CASTKGRLAVNEQYF	TGTGCCAGCACCAAGGGAAGACTAGCGGTCAATGAGCAGTACTTC
TRBV27	TRBJ2-1	.	17	few	CASNSDPGGGGNNEQFF	TGTGCCAGCAATTCTGATCCAGGGGGAGGGGGGAACAATGAGCAGTTCTTC
TRBV2	TRBJ2-3	TRBD2	14	.	CATRLAGNTDTQYF	TGTGCCACCAGACTAGCGGGAAACACAGATACGCAGTATTTT
TRBV20-1	TRBJ2-1	.	14	.	CSARGQGKTNEQFF	TGCAGTGCTAGGGGGCAGGGGAAAACTAATGAGCAGTTCTTC
TRBV5-1	TRBJ2-5	.	15	.	CASSLDRLSQETQYF	TGCGCCAGCAGCTTGGACAGGTTAAGTCAAGAGACCCAGTACTTC
TRBV6-1	TRBJ2-3	TRBD2	15	once	CASSQLAGVGDTQYF	TGTGCCAGCAGCCAACTAGCGGGAGTTGGAGATACGCAGTATTTT
TRBV20-1	TRBJ1-4	.	11	.	CSATRGEKLFF	TGCAGTGCTACACGGGGAGAAAAACTGTTTTTT
TRBV27	TRBJ1-6	.	14	few	CASSLKGLNSPLHF	TGTGCCAGCAGTTTGAAGGGGCTTAATTCACCCCTCCACTTT
TRBV7-9	TRBJ2-5	.	15	.	CASSLLGLPQETQYF	TGTGCCAGCAGCTTATTAGGCCTACCCCAAGAGACCCAGTACTTC
TRBV2	TRBJ2-1	TRBD1	15	.	CASRTDRDRRNEQFF	TGTGCCAGCAGAACAGACAGGGATAGAAGGAATGAGCAGTTCTTC
TRBV7-9	TRBJ2-1	TRBD2	16	few	CASPQGTSGSWDEQFF	TGTGCCAGCCCACAGGGGACTAGCGGGAGTTGGGATGAGCAGTTCTTC
TRBV20-1	TRBJ2-7	TRBD2	14	few	CSAQRLADTYEQYF	TGCAGTGCGCAAAGACTAGCGGATACCTACGAGCAGTACTTC
TRBV3-1	TRBJ2-4	.	17	.	CASSPPIGARTKNIQYF	TGTGCCAGCAGCCCCCCCATAGGGGCGCGAACCAAAAACATTCAGTACTTC
TRBV27	TRBJ2-1	TRBD2	14	.	CASTTSGRRNEQFF	TGTGCCAGCACTACTAGCGGGAGGAGGAATGAGCAGTTCTTC
TRBV2	TRBJ2-1	.	13	.	CASNVEDPNEQFF	TGTGCCAGCAATGTGGAGGATCCCAATGAGCAGTTCTTC
TRBV4-2	TRBJ2-7	.	15	.	CASSQDRGLFPEQYF	TGTGCCAGCAGCCAAGATCGTGGGCTGTTCCCCGAGCAGTACTTC
TRBV27	TRBJ2-3	.	11	once	CASSSWDTQYF	TGTGCCAGCAGTTCTTGGGATACGCAGTATTTT
TRBV5-1	TRBJ2-3	TRBD1	15	few	CASSLAGTGEHTQYF	TGCGCCAGCAGCTTGGCCGGGACAGGGGAACATACGCAGTATTTT
TRBV6-1	TRBJ1-5	TRBD1	16	few	CASSENGAGGRQPQHF	TGTGCCAGCAGTGAAAATGGGGCAGGGGGTCGGCAGCCCCAGCATTTT
TRBV6-1	TRBJ2-7	.	14	.	CASSEAEQTYEQYF	TGTGCCAGCAGTGAAGCCGAACAGACCTACGAGCAGTACTTC
TRBV20-1	TRBJ2-7	TRBD2	16	.	CSALGMTSGSSYEQYF	TGCAGTGCCCTCGGGATGACTAGCGGATCTTCCTACGAGCAGTACTTC
TRBV27	TRBJ2-5	.	15	.	CASPRGLDVRETQYF	TGTGCTAGCCCCCGAGGGCTAGATGTCCGGGAGACCCAGTACTTC
TRBV11-1	TRBJ2-7	.	15	many	CASSLSASSSHEQYF	TGTGCCAGCAGCTTAAGCGCCAGTAGTAGTCACGAGCAGTACTTC
TRBV14	TRBJ1-2	.	12	.	CASSQDIDGYTF	TGTGCCAGCAGCCAAGATATCGATGGCTACACCTTC
TRBV10-1	TRBJ2-1	.	16	.	CASSETFSSSYNEQFF	TGCGCCAGCAGTGAAACCTTCTCCAGTAGTTACAATGAGCAGTTCTTC
TRBV7-2	TRBJ2-6	.	17	.	CASSLVTVLTGANVLTF	TGTGCCAGCAGCTTAGTAACAGTTCTCACTGGGGCCAACGTCCTGACTTTC
TRBV27	TRBJ2-7	.	11	.	CAVPRAYEQYF	TGTGCCGTCCCAAGGGCCTACGAGCAGTACTTC
TRBV6-2/TRBV6-3	TRBJ1-2	.	14	.	CASSSWGQDYGYTF	TGTGCCAGCAGCTCCTGGGGGCAGGACTATGGCTACACCTTC
TRBV20-1	TRBJ1-5	.	14	.	CSASPGRVVQPQHF	TGCAGTGCTAGCCCGGGCCGTGTGGTTCAGCCCCAGCATTTT
TRBV9	TRBJ2-2	TRBD2	16	.	CASSAGLAENTGELFF	TGTGCCAGCAGTGCCGGACTAGCGGAGAACACCGGGGAGCTGTTTTTT
TRBV4-1	TRBJ2-7	.	17	once	CASSHEGGGYSYNEQYF	TGCGCCAGCAGCCACGAAGGCGGGGGCTACTCCTACAATGAGCAGTACTTC
TRBV14	TRBJ2-3	.	14	.	CASSQWSDTDTQYF	TGTGCCAGCAGCCAATGGTCTGACACAGATACGCAGTATTTT
TRBV28	TRBJ2-7	.	11	many	CASSLLYEQYF	TGTGCCAGCAGCTTATTATACGAGCAGTACTTC
TRBV11-2	TRBJ2-7	.	15	.	CASSWGAADSYEQYF	TGTGCCAGCAGTTGGGGGGCAGCGGACTCCTACGAGCAGTACTTC
TRBV5-1	TRBJ1-2	TRBD1	16	few	CASSWTGTGGDYGYTF	TGCGCCAGCAGCTGGACCGGGACAGGGGGCGACTATGGCTACACCTTC
TRBV7-2	TRBJ2-5	TRBD2	13	.	CASSQRVAGEQYF	TGTGCCAGCAGCCAACGCGTCGCGGGAGAGCAGTACTTC
TRBV6-2/TRBV6-3	TRBJ2-7	.	13	.	CASRFPAGYEQYF	TGTGCCAGCAGGTTCCCAGCGGGCTACGAGCAGTACTTC
TRBV5-4	TRBJ2-5	TRBD2	16	few	CASSRRTSGHQETQYF	TGTGCCAGCAGCCGGAGGACTAGCGGGCACCAAGAGACCCAGTACTTC
TRBV30	TRBJ2-1	.	11	.	CAYVGPGEQFF	TGTGCCTACGTCGGCCCTGGGGAGCAGTTCTTC
TRBV20-1	TRBJ2-3	TRBD1	15	.	CSARVGTGDTDTQYF	TGCAGTGCTAGAGTTGGGACAGGGGATACAGATACGCAGTATTTT